This T cell receptor (beta chain) originates from a study of blood T cell repertoires in COVID-19. Trimming stripped 6 bases from V and 4 bases from J, with 9 bases between. Germline loops: CDR1 DFQATT, CDR2 SNEGSKA (reference sequence). The CDR3 loop spans 11 amino acids. This clone occurred a few times. The method was immunoSEQ multiplex PCR; TCRdb's version includes in-frame clones alone and lacks a portion of them. The data show about 320,000 clones, roughly 87% seen once. Sequenced: PBMCs or T cells enriched from blood (not recorded which). V gene TRBV20-1 combines with J gene TRBJ1-2; no clear D. This TCR was recovered from a woman aged 18-35 years who had recovered from COVID-19. The CDR3 spells CSAQEGYGYTF. CDR3 nucleotide sequence: TGCAGTGCCCAAGAGGGCTATGGCTACACCTTC.